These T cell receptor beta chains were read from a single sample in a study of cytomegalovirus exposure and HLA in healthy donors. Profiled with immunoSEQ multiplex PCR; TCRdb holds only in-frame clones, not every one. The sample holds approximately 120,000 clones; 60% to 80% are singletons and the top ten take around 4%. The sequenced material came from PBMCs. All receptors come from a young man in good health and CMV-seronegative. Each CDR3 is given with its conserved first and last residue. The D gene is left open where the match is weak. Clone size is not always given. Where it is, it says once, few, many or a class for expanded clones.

cdr3_nt: TGTGCCAGCAGGTTCGGGACAGGAACTAATGAAAAACTGTTTTTT
cdr3_aa: CASRFGTGTNEKLFF
j_call: TRBJ1-4
clone_size: .
v_call: TRBV2
d_call: TRBD1

cdr3_nt: TGTGCCAGTGAAGTGGGCCTGAACACTGAAGCTTTCTTT
cdr3_aa: CASEVGLNTEAFF
j_call: TRBJ1-1
clone_size: .
v_call: TRBV2
d_call: .

cdr3_nt: TGTGCCAGCAGCTCCGGTGGAGATACGCAGTATTTT
cdr3_aa: CASSSGGDTQYF
j_call: TRBJ2-3
clone_size: few
v_call: TRBV7-2
d_call: .

cdr3_nt: TGTGCCAGCTCACCAAGGGCCAGGGTAAGCTACGAGCAGTACTTC
cdr3_aa: CASSPRARVSYEQYF
j_call: TRBJ2-7
clone_size: .
v_call: TRBV18
d_call: .

cdr3_nt: TGTGCCAGCAGCCCGAAGAGTCAGGGGGCGAGGGACGAGCAGTACTTC
cdr3_aa: CASSPKSQGARDEQYF
j_call: TRBJ2-7
clone_size: few
v_call: TRBV5-4
d_call: TRBD1

cdr3_nt: TGTGCCAGCAGCCAAGATCCAGGGGCAGACTATGGCTACACCTTC
cdr3_aa: CASSQDPGADYGYTF
j_call: TRBJ1-2
clone_size: .
v_call: TRBV14
d_call: .

cdr3_nt: TGTGCCAGCTACAACTACCCAAGGGGAAACACCATATATTTT
cdr3_aa: CASYNYPRGNTIYF
j_call: TRBJ1-3
clone_size: .
v_call: TRBV27
d_call: .

cdr3_nt: TGTGCCAGCAGCTTAGTAGTCAGGGCCGGCTACACCTTC
cdr3_aa: CASSLVVRAGYTF
j_call: TRBJ1-2
clone_size: .
v_call: TRBV7-2
d_call: .

cdr3_nt: TGTGCCAGCAGCTCTGTAGCGGCACCCTCTAAAGATACGCAGTATTTT
cdr3_aa: CASSSVAAPSKDTQYF
j_call: TRBJ2-3
clone_size: .
v_call: TRBV7-3
d_call: .

cdr3_nt: TGTGCCAGCAGCAGGGGGGGCAGGGGCCCCTACAATGAGCAGTTCTTC
cdr3_aa: CASSRGGRGPYNEQFF
j_call: TRBJ2-1
clone_size: .
v_call: TRBV9
d_call: .